This TCR beta chain stems from a study of CD8+ T cells in alopecia areata. As for the study in general: Affected scalp percentage set treated patients' severity scores. The study's findings and limits: Patients shared TCRs less clearly than mice did, possibly owing to HLA.

As to treatment: oral pan-JAK inhibitor, 5-10 mg twice daily. Turning to this clone: The antigen is undetermined.

Between the trimmed V and J ends, which lost 3 bases and 9 bases, there was a span of 12 bases. The CDR3 totals 13 residues. Germline assignment: CDR1 LGHNA and CDR2 YSLEER. Once RNA had been extracted, it was reverse transcribed into cDNA to act as the sequencing template. The repertoire was sequenced with immunoSEQ multiplex PCR; TCRdb's copy has only in-frame clones and lacks some. The sample has 90,000 to 100,000 clones, about 64% seen once. V gene TRBV4-3 combines with J gene TRBJ2-1, with TRBD2 as a possible D gene (6 bases). Sequences were derived from CD8+ T cells sorted from blood, sampled at week 4, from a patient treated with tofacitinib. The clonotype was recovered from a human donor with alopecia areata. The CDR3 reads CASSQEEGGEQFF. CDR3 nucleotide sequence: TGCGCCAGCAGCCAGGAGGAGGGTGGTGAGCAGTTCTTC.